The 20 T cell receptor beta chains in this list originate from one sample, sequenced in a study of blood T cell repertoires in COVID-19. TCRdb keeps only in-frame clones here, not all; method: immunoSEQ multiplex PCR. The repertoire holds more than 300,000 clones, with 70% to 90% as singletons. Sequences were obtained from peripheral blood. The source of these receptors is a woman in her twenties or thirties with COVID-19, enrolled during active disease.

Notes on this clone: Other DNA sequences in this sample translate to the same CDR3. The V and J genes are TRBV27 and TRBJ1-4; D ambiguous. Germline CDR1 is MNHEY and CDR2 is SMNVEV (reference sequence). CDR3 length: 13 amino acids. Deletions cut 3 bases from V and 5 bases from J, with 7 bases between. Here the CDR3 DNA reads TGTGCCAGCAGTTTGGAGCCGAATGAAAAACTGTTTTTT. Protein: CASSLEPNEKLFF.

This clone was observed a single time. V gene TRBV5-6 combines with J gene TRBJ1-4; D gene ambiguous. Between the trimmed V and J ends, which lost 0 bases and 8 bases, there was a span of 11 bases. The CDR3 sequence is 14 residues long. Germline CDR1 is SGHDT and CDR2 is YYEEEE. The CDR3 sequence is CASSLAPGGEKLFF. For the CDR3, the DNA is TGTGCCAGCAGCTTGGCCCCGGGAGGGGAAAAACTGTTTTTT. Full variable domain (remainder filled in from reference TRBV5-6 and TRBJ1-4): DAGVTQSPTHLIKTRGQQVTLRCSPKSGHDTVSWYQQALGQGPQFIFQYYEEEERQRGNFPDRFSGHQFPNYSSELNVNALLLGDSALYLCASSLAPGGEKLFFGSGTQLSVL.

The chain employs TRBV19 and TRBJ1-6; possibly TRBD1 for D (6 bases). This CDR3 region has 13 residues. Trimming stripped 5 bases from V and 10 bases from J, with 12 bases between. Germline V lookup: CDR1 LNHDA, CDR2 SQIVND (reference sequence). In DNA form, the CDR3 reads TGTGCCAGTAGTCAGGGGATCGGATCACCCCTCCACTTT. It encodes CASSQGIGSPLHF.

This chain links TRBV11-2 with TRBJ2-7; D perhaps matches TRBD1 (6 bases). Germline V gene lookup returns CDR1 SGHAT and CDR2 FQNNGV. V was clipped by 2 bases and J by 2 bases, with 10 bases between them. This CDR3 contains 14 residues. The CDR3 spells CASSLSAGAYEQYF. CDR3 sequence (DNA): TGTGCCAGCAGCTTATCTGCAGGGGCCTACGAGCAGTACTTC.

The J gene is TRBJ2-3, the V gene TRBV18; TRBD2 aligns across 13 bases. CDR1 and CDR2 from the germline V gene are KGHSH and LQKENI. The V gene end was trimmed by 4 bases and the J gene end by 3 bases; junction bases not matched to a gene: 4. The CDR3 totals 16 residues. Written as DNA, the CDR3 is TGTGCCAGCTCACAACTAGCGGGGGGGCGAACAGATACGCAGTATTTT. It yields the protein CASSQLAGGRTDTQYF.

V usage is TRBV3-1 (or the pseudogene TRBV3-2) and J usage is TRBJ1-2, with D unclear. Germline V lookup: CDR1 LGHDT, CDR2 YNNKEL (reference sequence). The germline V and J ends were trimmed by 2 bases and 7 bases, with 14 bases remaining between them. The CDR3 length is 14 residues. The CDR3 loop reads CASSQLSYPSGYTF. CDR3 in DNA: TGTGCCAGCAGCCAACTCAGTTATCCTTCTGGCTACACCTTC.

V is TRBV5-1 and J is TRBJ1-2, with D possibly TRBD1 on 6 matching bases. This CDR3 region has 18 residues. Germline assignment: CDR1 SGHRS and CDR2 YFSETQ. V shed 9 bases and J shed 0 bases, with 27 bases lying between them. The CDR3 DNA is TGCGCCACTTCGTTGACCGGGACACCAAAGTTCTCTAACTATGGCTACACCTTC. As protein: CATSLTGTPKFSNYGYTF. Drawing the rest from reference TRBV5-1 and TRBJ1-2, the complete variable domain is KAGVTQTPRYLIKTRGQQVTLSCSPISGHRSVSWYQQTPGQGLQFLFEYFSETQRNKGNFPGRFSGRQFSNSRSEMNVSTLELGDSALYLCATSLTGTPKFSNYGYTFGSGTRLTVV.

The rearrangement joins TRBV2 to TRBJ1-2; TRBD1 aligns across 11 bases. CDR1 and CDR2 from the germline V gene are SNHLY and FYNNEI. The trim removed 3 bases at V and 1 base at J, leaving 10 bases unmatched. The CDR3 extends over 18 amino acids. This CDR3 reads CASSDISGTGGINYGYTF. The CDR3 DNA reads TGTGCCAGCAGTGATATTTCTGGGACAGGGGGGATTAACTATGGCTACACCTTC.

This chain connects TRBV19 to TRBJ1-2; D not certain. CDR1 is LNHDA and CDR2 is SQIVND in the germline V gene (reference sequence). CDR3 length: 15 residues. The germline V and J ends were trimmed by 3 bases and 6 bases, with 17 bases remaining between them. CDR3 DNA: TGTGCCAGTAGTATTCTCCTGGTGAGAACGGATGGCTACACCTTC. Protein sequence: CASSILLVRTDGYTF.

This clone was found once. The junction departs from the called germline gene at one end, perhaps through a read error. J is TRBJ2-6 and V is TRBV27, with D perhaps TRBD1 or TRBD2 (5 bases each). The CDR3 sequence is 16 residues long. Germline V gene lookup returns CDR1 MNHEY and CDR2 SMNVEV (reference sequence). Here the CDR3 DNA reads TGTGCTAGCAGGGATAACTCGGGATCTGGGGCCAACGTCCTGACTTTC. It yields the protein CASRDNSGSGANVLTF.

Remarks on this clone: Relative to the germline gene, one junction end is altered; a read error may explain this. This chain links TRBV3-1 (or the pseudogene TRBV3-2) with TRBJ1-6, with TRBD1 matching 7 bases. CDR3 length equals 14 residues. The germline CDR1 and CDR2 sequences are LGHDT and YNNKEL (reference sequence). The CDR3 nucleotides are TGTGCCAGCATCCAAGGGGGCAGTAATTCACCCCTCCACTTT. Its translation is CASIQGGSNSPLHF.

This chain joins TRBV27 and TRBJ2-4; 14 nucleotides line up with TRBD2. V trimming: 6 bases; J trimming: 7 bases; junction bases outside the gene matches: 20. This CDR3 comprises 20 residues. The germline V gene encodes CDR1 MNHEY and CDR2 SMNVEV (reference sequence). The DNA of the CDR3 is TGTGCCAGCAGGCCAAGGACTAGCGGGGGGCCTAAAATTCCGAGGAACATTCAGTACTTC. This translates into CASRPRTSGGPKIPRNIQYF.

The J gene is TRBJ1-5, the V gene TRBV27, with unresolved D. Germline lookup yields CDR1 MNHEY and CDR2 SMNVEV (reference sequence). The CDR3 loop spans 14 amino acids. V was pared by 3 bases and J by 4 bases, with 10 bases between. In DNA form, the CDR3 reads TGTGCCAGCAGTTTCGGGGTTTCTAATCAGCCCCAGCATTTT. Translating it yields CASSFGVSNQPQHF.

The chain combines TRBV5-4 with TRBJ2-1; 11 bases agree with TRBD2. Trimming cost V 7 bases and J 2 bases; bases outside gene matches: 14. The germline V gene encodes CDR1 SGHNT and CDR2 YYREEE (reference sequence). The CDR3 runs 18 residues. The CDR3 is CASWSGTSGYFTYNEQFF. The CDR3 DNA follows: TGTGCCAGCTGGTCCGGGACTAGCGGATACTTTACCTACAATGAGCAGTTCTTC.

This chain uses TRBV5-4 with TRBJ1-5, with D possibly TRBD1 on 6 matching bases. CDR1 SGHNT and CDR2 YYREEE come from the germline V gene (reference sequence). The ends were cut back, 4 bases at V and 3 bases at J, with 8 bases in the middle. The CDR3 is made up of 13 amino acids. The CDR3 region has the DNA TGTGCCAGCAGCCGGGGGGCCAATCAGCCCCAGCATTTT. Its translation: CASSRGANQPQHF.

The chain carries TRBV18 and TRBJ1-5; D not certain. Trimming stripped 4 bases from V and 3 bases from J, with 7 bases between. CDR1 and CDR2 (germline): KGHSH, LQKENI. The CDR3 has 13 amino acids. The CDR3 DNA is TGTGCCAGCTCACAACAGAACAATCAGCCCCAGCATTTT. It translates to CASSQQNNQPQHF.

This chain uses TRBV28 with TRBJ2-7; maybe TRBD1 (6 bases). CDR1 is MDHEN, CDR2 SYDVKM, per germline. Trimming took off 5 bases at V and 6 bases at J, with 14 bases between the two ends. The CDR3 contains 13 residues. CDR3 in amino acids: CASSTPQGVEQYV. The DNA for the CDR3 is TGTGCCAGCAGTACTCCACAGGGAGTCGAGCAGTACGTC.

The gene calls are TRBV6-5 and TRBJ1-4; possible D gene TRBD1, 5 bases. V was trimmed by 3 bases and J by 8 bases, leaving 13 bases between them. The CDR3 has 14 residues. Germline loops: CDR1 MNHEY, CDR2 SVGAGI. This chain's CDR3 is CASSYGGVGEKLFF. CDR3 coding DNA: TGTGCCAGCAGTTATGGGGGGGTTGGCGAAAAACTGTTTTTT.

This CDR3 reads CSVMGQNYEQYF. The CDR3 DNA sequence: TGCAGCGTTATGGGACAGAACTACGAGCAGTACTTC. The J gene is TRBJ2-7, the V gene TRBV29-1, with 7 positions matching TRBD1. CDR1 is SQVTM and CDR2 is ANQGSEA in the germline V gene. Trimming at V came to 5 bases and at J to 3 bases, leaving 4 bases not matched to a gene. The CDR3 loop spans 12 amino acids.

The V call is TRBV6-5, the J call TRBJ1-6; maybe TRBD1 (6 bases). Trimming took 7 bases from V and 0 from J, leaving 10 bases between them. Germline V gives CDR1 MNHEY, CDR2 SVGAGI. The CDR3 extends over 15 amino acids. Written as DNA, the CDR3 is TGTGCCAGCACCACAGGGTCCTCCTATAATTCACCCCTCCACTTT. Translated: CASTTGSSYNSPLHF.